This T cell receptor (beta chain) was profiled in a study of OX40 agonist ivuxolimab in advanced cancers. Here immunoSEQ multiplex PCR was the method, and the copy in TCRdb shows in-frame clones only, minus some. There are around 53,000 clones in the sample; around four fifths occur only once, and approximately 3% lies in the top ten. Germline lookup yields CDR1 GTSNPN and CDR2 SVGIG (reference sequence). V was trimmed by 2 bases and J by 7 bases, leaving 8 bases between them. CDR3 length: 12 residues. The sample was CD4+ or CD8+ T cells sorted from blood, taken in a trial of the OX40 agonist ivuxolimab. This rearrangement joins TRBV30 to TRBJ1-4; D is unclear. This receptor was taken from an adult with an advanced solid tumor such as melanoma, head and neck, liver or kidney cancer. The CDR3: CAWSSDTEKLFF. CDR3 bases: TGTGCCTGGAGTTCCGACACTGAAAAACTGTTTTTT.